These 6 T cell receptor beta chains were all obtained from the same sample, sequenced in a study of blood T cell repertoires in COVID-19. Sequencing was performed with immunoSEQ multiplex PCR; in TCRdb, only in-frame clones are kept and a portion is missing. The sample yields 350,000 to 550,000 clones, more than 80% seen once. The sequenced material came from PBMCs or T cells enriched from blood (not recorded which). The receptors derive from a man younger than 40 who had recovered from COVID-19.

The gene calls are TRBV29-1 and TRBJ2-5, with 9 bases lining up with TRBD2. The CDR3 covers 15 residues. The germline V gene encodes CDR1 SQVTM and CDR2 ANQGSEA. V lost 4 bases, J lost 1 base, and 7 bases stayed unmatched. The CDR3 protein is CSVAIPSGIQETQYF. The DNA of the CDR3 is TGCAGCGTTGCAATACCTAGCGGGATCCAAGAGACCCAGTACTTC.

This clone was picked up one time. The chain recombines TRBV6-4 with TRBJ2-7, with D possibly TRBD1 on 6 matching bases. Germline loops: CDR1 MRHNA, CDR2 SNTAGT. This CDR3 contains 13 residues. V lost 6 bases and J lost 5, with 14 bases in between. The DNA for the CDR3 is TGTGCCAGCAGCCACCCGAGGGGGAACGAGCAGTACTTC. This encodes CASSHPRGNEQYF.

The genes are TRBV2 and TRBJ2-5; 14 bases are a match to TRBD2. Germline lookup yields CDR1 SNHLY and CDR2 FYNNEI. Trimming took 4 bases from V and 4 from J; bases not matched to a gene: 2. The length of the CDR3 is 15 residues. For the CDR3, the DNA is TGTGCCAGCAGTGGGGGACTAGCGGGAGTAGAGACCCAGTACTTC. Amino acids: CASSGGLAGVETQYF. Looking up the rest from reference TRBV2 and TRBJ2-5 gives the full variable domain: EPEVTQTPSHQVTQMGQEVILRCVPISNHLYFYWYRQILGQKVEFLVSFYNNEISEKSEIFDDQFSVERPDGSNFTLKIRSTKLEDSAMYFCASSGGLAGVETQYFGPGTRLLVL.

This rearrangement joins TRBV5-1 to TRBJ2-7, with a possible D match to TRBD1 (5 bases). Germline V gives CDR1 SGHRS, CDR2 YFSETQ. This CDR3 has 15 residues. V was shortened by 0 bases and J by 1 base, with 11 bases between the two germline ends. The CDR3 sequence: CASSLEAGPSYEQYF. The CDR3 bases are TGCGCCAGCAGCTTGGAGGCAGGGCCTTCCTACGAGCAGTACTTC. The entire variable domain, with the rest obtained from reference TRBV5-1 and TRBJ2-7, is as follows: KAGVTQTPRYLIKTRGQQVTLSCSPISGHRSVSWYQQTPGQGLQFLFEYFSETQRNKGNFPGRFSGRQFSNSRSEMNVSTLELGDSALYLCASSLEAGPSYEQYFGPGTRLTVT.

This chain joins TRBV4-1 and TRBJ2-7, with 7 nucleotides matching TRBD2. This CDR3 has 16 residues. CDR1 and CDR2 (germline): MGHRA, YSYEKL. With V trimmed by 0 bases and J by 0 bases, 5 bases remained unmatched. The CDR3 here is CASSQDSLADSYEQYF. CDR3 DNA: TGCGCCAGCAGCCAAGATAGCCTAGCGGACTCCTACGAGCAGTACTTC.

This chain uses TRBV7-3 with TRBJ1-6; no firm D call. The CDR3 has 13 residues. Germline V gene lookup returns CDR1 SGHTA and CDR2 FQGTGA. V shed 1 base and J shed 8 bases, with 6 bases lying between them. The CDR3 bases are TGTGCCAGCAGCTTAAACGGAGATTCACCCCTCCACTTT. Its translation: CASSLNGDSPLHF.